This entry lists 15 T cell receptor beta chains sequenced from one sample in a study of OX40 agonist ivuxolimab in advanced cancers. Generated by immunoSEQ multiplex PCR, the TCRdb table keeps only in-frame clones and is missing some. The profile covers 25,000 to 30,000 clones, with 65% to 80% appearing a single time and about 29% taken by the ten largest. The material sequenced was CD4+ or CD8+ T cells sorted from blood, taken in a trial of the OX40 agonist ivuxolimab. These receptors came from an adult with an advanced solid tumor such as melanoma, head and neck, liver or kidney cancer.

The chain links TRBV5-1 to TRBJ1-3; weak D call: TRBD1 (6 bases). CDR3 length: 15 residues. CDR1 SGHRS and CDR2 YFSETQ come from the germline V gene. The V and J ends lost 4 bases and 0 bases respectively, with 11 bases between them. In DNA, the CDR3 is TGCGCCAGCAGCACGTCAGGGGCCTCTGGAAACACCATATATTTT. This encodes CASSTSGASGNTIYF.

The chain combines TRBV6-1 with TRBJ1-5, with no clear D. V was clipped by 1 base and J by 7 bases, with 11 bases between them. Germline values: CDR1 MNHNS, CDR2 SASEGT. The CDR3 contains 14 residues. CDR3 coding DNA: TGTGCCAGCAGTGAAGGGAACCCTGGCCAGCCCCAGCATTTT. It specifies CASSEGNPGQPQHF.

This chain joins TRBV5-5 and TRBJ2-1; D is undetermined. Germline lookup yields CDR1 SGHKS and CDR2 YYEKEE (reference sequence). This CDR3 has 13 amino acids. Trimming shortened V by 1 base and J by 8 bases, and 10 bases separated the two germline ends. Written as DNA, the CDR3 is TGTGCCAGCAGCTTGCCCCGGGCAGATGAGCAGTTCTTC. This sequence encodes CASSLPRADEQFF.

The chain uses TRBV6-1 and TRBJ2-7; no definite D call. In germline, CDR1 is MNHNS, CDR2 SASEGT. Trimming pared 0 bases from V and 4 bases from J, leaving 10 bases between. The CDR3 totals 14 residues. Written as DNA, the CDR3 is TGTGCCAGCAGTGAAGCTGGTACTCCTTACGAGCAGTACTTC. This translates into CASSEAGTPYEQYF.

The chain joins TRBV11-2 to TRBJ1-1; D is unclear. The germline V and J ends were trimmed by 1 base and 0 bases, with 3 bases remaining between them. CDR1 SGHAT and CDR2 FQNNGV come from the germline V gene. CDR3 length: 13 amino acids. Written as DNA, the CDR3 is TGTGCCAGCAGCTTAGTCATGAACACTGAAGCTTTCTTT. Amino acid sequence: CASSLVMNTEAFF.

V and J are TRBV28 and TRBJ2-3, with 7 nucleotides matching TRBD2. The germline V gene encodes CDR1 MDHEN and CDR2 SYDVKM. CDR3 length: 18 residues. V shed 1 base, J shed 0 bases, and the junction held 10 bases outside the gene matches. The CDR3 is CASSLLAGASGSTDTQYF. The CDR3 nucleotides are TGTGCCAGCAGTTTATTAGCTGGGGCTAGCGGTAGCACAGATACGCAGTATTTT. Full variable domain (rest looked up from reference TRBV28 and TRBJ2-3): DVKVTQSSRYLVKRTGEKVFLECVQDMDHENMFWYRQDPGLGLRLIYFSYDVKMKEKGDIPEGYSVSREKKERFSLILESASTNQTSMYLCASSLLAGASGSTDTQYFGPGTRLTVL.

The chain combines TRBV6-1 with TRBJ2-7; D not resolved. This CDR3 region has 15 residues. V was trimmed by 3 bases and J by 2 bases, leaving 14 bases between them. CDR1 and CDR2 from the germline V gene are MNHNS and SASEGT. Here the CDR3 DNA reads TGTGCCAGCAGTGAGTCGCGGAAAGCTCCCTACGAGCAGTACTTC. Translation gives CASSESRKAPYEQYF.

The chain employs TRBV9 and TRBJ1-4; no clear D gene. Germline CDR1 SGDLS, CDR2 YYNGEE. The CDR3 length is 15 residues. V was pared by 2 bases and J by 4 bases, with 12 bases between. CDR3 DNA sequence: TGTGCCAGCAGCGTTGATTCTAAATTTAATGAAAAACTGTTTTTT. Its protein product is CASSVDSKFNEKLFF.

The chain is built from TRBV7-6 and TRBJ2-3; D tentatively reads TRBD1 or TRBD2 (6 bases each). Trimming removed 3 bases at V and 5 bases at J, with 18 bases between. Germline CDR1 and CDR2: SGHVS and FNYEAQ. The length of the CDR3 is 16 residues. The CDR3 DNA reads TGTGCCAGCAGCTTGCTAGAGACAGGAGGGTTAGATACGCAGTATTTT. Its protein product is CASSLLETGGLDTQYF.

This clone was observed a handful of times. This chain joins TRBV6-5 and TRBJ1-1, with a tentative D call TRBD1 (5 bases). Looked up from germline, CDR1 is MNHEY and CDR2 is SVGAGI. The length of the CDR3 is 12 residues. The V end was cut by 4 bases, the J end by 5 bases, with 8 bases between. The CDR3 sequence: CASSWKGTEAFF. The CDR3 DNA reads TGTGCCAGCAGTTGGAAGGGGACTGAAGCTTTCTTT.

The chain links TRBV27 to TRBJ2-7, with 10 bases matching TRBD2. Germline assignment: CDR1 MNHEY and CDR2 SMNVEV (reference sequence). This CDR3 comprises 17 residues. With 6 bases clipped from V and 4 bases from J, the junction kept 15 bases outside the gene matches. CDR3 sequence reads: CASRTLAGEAETYEQYF. Here the CDR3 DNA reads TGTGCCAGCAGAACCCTAGCGGGAGAGGCCGAGACGTACGAGCAGTACTTC.

This clone showed up just once. The J gene is TRBJ1-5, the V gene TRBV5-5; D is ambiguous. The ends were cut back, 2 bases at V and 1 base at J, with 7 bases in the middle. The CDR3 contains 14 residues. The germline V gene encodes CDR1 SGHKS and CDR2 YYEKEE (reference sequence). In nucleotides, the CDR3 is TGTGCCAGCAGCTTAGGTCTCAGCAATCAGCCCCAGCATTTT. It encodes CASSLGLSNQPQHF.

The V gene is TRBV11-2, the J gene TRBJ2-3; D is perhaps TRBD2 (6 bases). Trimming took 6 bases from V and 2 from J, leaving 15 bases between them. Germline V CDR1 and CDR2: SGHAT, FQNNGV. CDR3 length: 15 amino acids. The DNA of the CDR3 is TGTGCCAGCAGGGCGTTGGAGGGTCCCACAGATACGCAGTATTTT. Amino acid sequence: CASRALEGPTDTQYF.

The chain is built from TRBV6-1 and TRBJ1-1; D unresolved. The CDR3 loop spans 11 amino acids. CDR1 is MNHNS, CDR2 SASEGT, per germline. V gave up 6 bases and J gave up 2 bases, with 4 bases separating them. CDR3 sequence reads: CASSVNTEAFF. In nucleotides, the CDR3 is TGTGCCAGCAGCGTAAACACTGAAGCTTTCTTT.

This clone has only a few counts. The rearrangement uses TRBV7-9 and TRBJ1-1; D gene unclear. There are 14 residues in the CDR3. Germline CDR1 SEHNR, CDR2 FQNEAQ (reference sequence). Trimming left V 1 base short and J 4 bases short, with 10 bases between. The CDR3 spells CASSLVLEGTEAFF. CDR3 DNA: TGTGCCAGCAGCTTAGTCTTAGAGGGCACTGAAGCTTTCTTT.